The 10 T cell receptor beta chains reported below all come from one sample, sequenced in a study of T cells in Graves' hyperthyroidism and ophthalmopathy. Amplified TCR beta CDR3 regions came from RNA transcripts. With the HTBI primer set, the TCR CDR3 went through a first round of RT-PCR. Each CDR3 protein is one row after TCRdb ran MiXCR on the multiplex PCR reads. This sample has hundreds of thousands of distinct CDR3 sequences; about a sixth occur once, and the top ten carry approximately 14%. The sequenced material came from blood. The receptors were gathered from a young woman with Graves' hyperthyroidism.

This clonotype was seen at least ten times. The chain couples TRBV27 to TRBJ2-5, with D unresolved. Germline lookup yields CDR1 MNHEY and CDR2 SMNVEV (reference sequence). V shed 1 base and J shed 5 bases, with 14 bases lying between them. The CDR3 has 15 residues. CDR3: CASSLLGHALETQYF. CDR3 in DNA: TGTGCCAGCAGTTTATTGGGCCATGCCCTCGAGACCCAGTACTTC.

This clonotype has more than one count but fewer than ten. This rearrangement joins TRBV7-9 to TRBJ2-7; D is undetermined. The V end was cut by 4 bases, the J end by 3 bases, with 16 bases between. This CDR3 contains 15 residues. Germline CDR1 is SEHNR and CDR2 is FQNEAQ (reference sequence). DNA of the CDR3: TGTGCCAGCAGCTCCCGAGTAGGTATACGCTACGAGCAGTACTTC. Its protein is CASSSRVGIRYEQYF.

This clonotype appeared many times. This rearrangement joins TRBV7-9 to TRBJ2-7, with D possibly being TRBD1 or TRBD2 (5 bases each). The CDR3 is 14 amino acids. The germline gives CDR1 SEHNR, CDR2 FQNEAQ (reference sequence). V gave up 4 bases and J gave up 1 base, with 11 bases separating them. CDR3 region: CASSWDAVSYEQYF. The CDR3 nucleotides are TGTGCCAGCAGCTGGGACGCCGTATCCTACGAGCAGTACTTC.

J is TRBJ2-1 and V is TRBV27; 8 nucleotides match TRBD1. The V gene's germline CDR1 is MNHEY and CDR2 SMNVEV (reference sequence). After removal of 1 base from V and 1 base from J, the junction contained 6 bases not matched to a gene. The CDR3 is 17 amino acids. The CDR3 bases are TGTGCCAGCAGTTTATTAGGACAGGGATGGTCCTACAATGAGCAGTTCTTC. This sequence encodes CASSLLGQGWSYNEQFF.

This clonotype has ten or more counts. The chain combines TRBV12-3 or TRBV12-4 with TRBJ2-3; the D gene is possibly TRBD1 (6 bases). Trimming removed 7 bases from V and 4 bases from J, with 30 bases in between. The CDR3 is 19 amino acids. CDR3 bases: TGTGCCAGCATCAAATCGGGGCTTCCTGGGGCCAGGGGAGCAGATACGCAGTATTTT. This encodes CASIKSGLPGARGADTQYF.

This clonotype was seen at least ten times. The chain carries TRBV7-3 and TRBJ1-4; D not resolved. The germline V gene has CDR1 SGHTA and CDR2 FQGTGA. The V and J ends lost 1 base and 3 bases respectively, with 9 bases between them. The CDR3 has 15 residues. CDR3 nucleotides: TGTGCCAGCAGCTTAAGTGGAGGGCCTAATGAAAAACTGTTTTTT. Protein sequence: CASSLSGGPNEKLFF.

This clonotype was recorded many times. V gene TRBV6-2 or TRBV6-3 combines with J gene TRBJ2-5; D may be TRBD1 (5 bases). Looked up from germline, CDR1 is MNHEY and CDR2 is SVGEGT. V gave up 8 bases and J gave up 4 bases, with 11 bases separating them. The CDR3 spans 12 residues. The CDR3 nucleotides are TGTGCCAGCGGAACCAGGGTAGAGACCCAGTACTTC. The encoded protein is CASGTRVETQYF.

This clonotype has ten or more counts. This rearrangement joins TRBV6-1 to TRBJ1-1; tentative D call: TRBD1 (5 bases). V dropped 5 bases and J dropped 4 bases, with 8 bases sitting between them. The CDR3 length is 12 residues. The germline CDR1 and CDR2 sequences are MNHNS and SASEGT. CDR3 coding DNA: TGTGCCAGCAGTTACGGGACCACTGAAGCTTTCTTT. Residues: CASSYGTTEAFF.

The CDR3 DNA follows: TGTGCCAGCAGTTACTCGGTTATTGGCAGAAACTATGGCTACACCTTC. Translating it yields CASSYSVIGRNYGYTF. The chain uses TRBV6-2 or TRBV6-3 and TRBJ1-2; D is undetermined. The CDR3 runs 16 residues. V lost 0 bases and J lost 2, with 13 bases in between. Germline V CDR1 and CDR2: MNHEY, SVGEGT.

Note on this clonotype: This may arise from a read error, as a much more abundant clone is one base away. The chain uses TRBV6-4 and TRBJ2-7; no definite D call. V was shortened by 7 bases and J by 3 bases, with 13 bases between the two germline ends. The germline gives CDR1 MRHNA, CDR2 SNTAGT. The CDR3 loop spans 13 amino acids. The CDR3 protein is CASTLRPNYEQYF. The CDR3 nucleotides read TGTGCCAGCACTCTGCGGCCAAACTACGAGCAGTACTTC.